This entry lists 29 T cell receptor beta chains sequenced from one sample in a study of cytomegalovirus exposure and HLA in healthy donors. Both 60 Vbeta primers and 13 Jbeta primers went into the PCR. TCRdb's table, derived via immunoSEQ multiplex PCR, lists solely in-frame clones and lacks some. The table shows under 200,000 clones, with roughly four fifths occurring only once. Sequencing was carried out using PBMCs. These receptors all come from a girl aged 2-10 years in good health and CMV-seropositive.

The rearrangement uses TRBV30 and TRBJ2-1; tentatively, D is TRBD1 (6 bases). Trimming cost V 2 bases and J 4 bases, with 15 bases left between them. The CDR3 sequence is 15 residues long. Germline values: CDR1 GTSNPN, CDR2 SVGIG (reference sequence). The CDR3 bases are TGTGCCTGGAGTTTAGGGACAAGTAAATACAATGAGCAGTTCTTC. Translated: CAWSLGTSKYNEQFF.

This CDR3 is CAWSVRTSGGETQYF. CDR3 coding DNA: TGTGCCTGGAGTGTCCGGACTAGCGGGGGAGAGACCCAGTACTTC. V and J are TRBV30 and TRBJ2-5, with 13 bases fitting TRBD2. Looked up from germline, CDR1 is GTSNPN and CDR2 is SVGIG (reference sequence). The V and J ends lost 0 bases and 4 bases, in that order; junction bases with no gene match: 2. The CDR3 is 15 amino acids.

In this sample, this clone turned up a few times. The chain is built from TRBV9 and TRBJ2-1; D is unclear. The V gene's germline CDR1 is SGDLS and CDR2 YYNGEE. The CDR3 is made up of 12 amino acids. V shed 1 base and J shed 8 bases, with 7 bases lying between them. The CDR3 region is CASSVNPDEQFF. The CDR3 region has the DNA TGTGCCAGCAGCGTAAATCCCGATGAGCAGTTCTTC.

The CDR3 reads CASLESSEAFF. The CDR3 DNA follows: TGTGCCAGTCTTGAGAGCTCTGAAGCTTTCTTT. The V and J genes are TRBV19 and TRBJ1-1; no clear D gene. Trimming took off 8 bases at V and 6 bases at J, with 10 bases between the two ends. Germline CDR1 and CDR2: LNHDA and SQIVND (reference sequence). The CDR3 contains 11 residues.

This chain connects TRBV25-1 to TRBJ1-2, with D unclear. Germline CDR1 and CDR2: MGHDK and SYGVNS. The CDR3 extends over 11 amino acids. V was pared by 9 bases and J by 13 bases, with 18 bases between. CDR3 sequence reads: CASGPAGWPTF. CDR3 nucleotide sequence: TGTGCCAGTGGCCCAGCCGGGTGGCCCACCTTC.

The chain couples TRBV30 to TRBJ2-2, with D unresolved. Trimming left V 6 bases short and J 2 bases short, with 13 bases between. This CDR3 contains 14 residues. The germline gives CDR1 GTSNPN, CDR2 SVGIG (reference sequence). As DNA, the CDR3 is TGTGCCTGCCCCAAGAAACACAACACCGGGGAGCTGTTTTTT. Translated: CACPKKHNTGELFF.

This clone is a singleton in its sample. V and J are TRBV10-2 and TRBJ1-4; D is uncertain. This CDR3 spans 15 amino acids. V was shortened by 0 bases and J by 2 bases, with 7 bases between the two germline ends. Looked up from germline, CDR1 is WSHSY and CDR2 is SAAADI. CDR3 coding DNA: TGCGCCAGCAGTGAGTCCCGGCGGACTAATGAAAAACTGTTTTTT. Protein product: CASSESRRTNEKLFF.

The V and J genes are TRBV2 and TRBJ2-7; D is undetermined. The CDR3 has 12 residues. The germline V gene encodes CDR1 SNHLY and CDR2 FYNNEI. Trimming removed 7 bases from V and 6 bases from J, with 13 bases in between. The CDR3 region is CASTRFSGEQYF. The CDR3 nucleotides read TGTGCCAGCACCCGGTTCTCTGGCGAGCAGTACTTC.

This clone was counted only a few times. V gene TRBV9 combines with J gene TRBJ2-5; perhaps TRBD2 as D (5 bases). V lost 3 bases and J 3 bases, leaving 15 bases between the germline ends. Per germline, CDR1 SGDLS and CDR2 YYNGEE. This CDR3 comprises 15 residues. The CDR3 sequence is CASSEGAVFKETQYF. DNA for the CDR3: TGTGCCAGCAGCGAGGGAGCCGTTTTCAAAGAGACCCAGTACTTC.

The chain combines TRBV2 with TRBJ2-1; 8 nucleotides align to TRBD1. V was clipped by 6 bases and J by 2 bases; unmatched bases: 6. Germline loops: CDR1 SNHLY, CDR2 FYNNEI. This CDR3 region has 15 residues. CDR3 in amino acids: CASRARGLTYNEQFF. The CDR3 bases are TGTGCCAGCAGGGCCAGGGGGCTAACCTACAATGAGCAGTTCTTC.

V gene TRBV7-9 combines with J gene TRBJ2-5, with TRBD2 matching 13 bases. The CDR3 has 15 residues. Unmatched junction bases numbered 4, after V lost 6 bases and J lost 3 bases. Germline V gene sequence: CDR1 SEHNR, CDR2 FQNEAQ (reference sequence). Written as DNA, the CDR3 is TGTGCCAGCAGTAAGGGACTAGCGGGGAAAGAGACCCAGTACTTC. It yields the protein CASSKGLAGKETQYF. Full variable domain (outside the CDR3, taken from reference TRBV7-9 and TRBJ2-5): DTGVSQNPRHKITKRGQNVTFRCDPISEHNRLYWYRQTLGQGPEFLTYFQNEAQLEKSRLLSDRFSAERPKGSFSTLEIQRTEQGDSAMYLCASSKGLAGKETQYFGPGTRLLVL.

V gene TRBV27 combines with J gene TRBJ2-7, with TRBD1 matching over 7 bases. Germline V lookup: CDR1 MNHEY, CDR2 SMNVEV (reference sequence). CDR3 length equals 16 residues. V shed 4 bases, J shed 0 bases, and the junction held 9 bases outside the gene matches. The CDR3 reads CASSSLLGTASYEQYF. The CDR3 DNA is TGTGCCAGCAGTTCATTACTCGGGACAGCCTCCTACGAGCAGTACTTC.

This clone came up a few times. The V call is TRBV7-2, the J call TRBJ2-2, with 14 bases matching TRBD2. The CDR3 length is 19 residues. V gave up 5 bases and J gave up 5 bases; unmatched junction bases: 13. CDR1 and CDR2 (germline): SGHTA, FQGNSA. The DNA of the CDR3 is TGTGCCAGCAGCCCCTCTTTTGGGACTAGCGGGAGCGGTACCGGGGAGCTGTTTTTT. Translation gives CASSPSFGTSGSGTGELFF.

The CDR3 DNA reads TGTGCCAGCAGCTCCGGGACTACTTACTACGAGCAGTACTTC. It encodes CASSSGTTYYEQYF. The chain uses TRBV11-2 and TRBJ2-7; 7 bases match TRBD2. The junction had 6 bases not matched to a gene; V was cut back by 4 bases and J by 3 bases. The CDR3 consists of 14 residues. The germline gives CDR1 SGHAT, CDR2 FQNNGV.

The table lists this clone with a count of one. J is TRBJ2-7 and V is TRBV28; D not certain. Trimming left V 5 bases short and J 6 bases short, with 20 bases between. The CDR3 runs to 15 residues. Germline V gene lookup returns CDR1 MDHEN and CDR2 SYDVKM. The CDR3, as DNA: TGTGCCAGCAGTCACACTAAGACGGCCTCCCGCGAGCAGTACTTC. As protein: CASSHTKTASREQYF.

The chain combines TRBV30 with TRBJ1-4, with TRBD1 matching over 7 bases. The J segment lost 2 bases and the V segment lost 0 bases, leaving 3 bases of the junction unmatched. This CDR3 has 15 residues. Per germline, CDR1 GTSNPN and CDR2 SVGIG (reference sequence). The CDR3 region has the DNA TGTGCCTGGAGTGTACTAGGGGGCACTAATGAAAAACTGTTTTTT. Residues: CAWSVLGGTNEKLFF.

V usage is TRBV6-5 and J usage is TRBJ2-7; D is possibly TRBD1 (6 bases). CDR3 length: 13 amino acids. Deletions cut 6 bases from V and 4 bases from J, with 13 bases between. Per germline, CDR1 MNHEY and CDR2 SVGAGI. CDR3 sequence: CASSRGNLYEQYF. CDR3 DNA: TGTGCCAGCAGCAGGGGCAACTTATACGAGCAGTACTTC.

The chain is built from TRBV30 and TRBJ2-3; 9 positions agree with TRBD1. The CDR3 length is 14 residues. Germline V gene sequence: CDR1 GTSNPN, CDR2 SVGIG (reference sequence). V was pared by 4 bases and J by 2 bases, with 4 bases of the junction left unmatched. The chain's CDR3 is CAWNRGLDTDTQYF. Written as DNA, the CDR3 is TGTGCCTGGAACAGGGGGCTGGACACAGATACGCAGTATTTT.

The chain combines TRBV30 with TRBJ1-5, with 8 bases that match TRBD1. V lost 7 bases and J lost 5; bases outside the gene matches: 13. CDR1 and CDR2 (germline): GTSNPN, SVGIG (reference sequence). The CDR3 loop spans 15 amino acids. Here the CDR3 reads CASSSPDRDHQPQHF. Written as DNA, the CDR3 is TGTGCCTCCTCCTCCCCGGACAGGGACCATCAGCCCCAGCATTTT.

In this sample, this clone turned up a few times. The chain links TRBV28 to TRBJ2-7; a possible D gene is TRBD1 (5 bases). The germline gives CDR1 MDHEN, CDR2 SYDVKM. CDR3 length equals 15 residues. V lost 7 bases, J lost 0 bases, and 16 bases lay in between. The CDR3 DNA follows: TGTGCCAGCAAGGAATGGGGCACCAGCTCCTACGAGCAGTACTTC. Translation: CASKEWGTSSYEQYF.

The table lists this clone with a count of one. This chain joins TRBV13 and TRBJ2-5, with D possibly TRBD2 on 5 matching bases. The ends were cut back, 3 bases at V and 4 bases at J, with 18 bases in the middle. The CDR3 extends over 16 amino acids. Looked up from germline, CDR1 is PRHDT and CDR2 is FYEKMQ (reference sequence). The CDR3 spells CASSFGLNGIGETQYF. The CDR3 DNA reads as TGTGCCAGCAGCTTCGGTCTGAACGGGATAGGAGAGACCCAGTACTTC.

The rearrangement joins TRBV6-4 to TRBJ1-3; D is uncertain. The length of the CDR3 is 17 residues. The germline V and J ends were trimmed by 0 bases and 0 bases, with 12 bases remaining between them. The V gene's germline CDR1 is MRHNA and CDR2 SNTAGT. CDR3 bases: TGTGCCAGCAGTGACTCGGATCCAGGTAACTCTGGAAACACCATATATTTT. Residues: CASSDSDPGNSGNTIYF.

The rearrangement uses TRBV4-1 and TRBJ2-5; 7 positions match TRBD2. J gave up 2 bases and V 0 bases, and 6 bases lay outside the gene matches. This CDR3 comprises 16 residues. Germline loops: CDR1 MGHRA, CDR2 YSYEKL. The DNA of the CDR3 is TGCGCCAGCAGCCAAGATTATCGGCGGGGGCAAGAGACCCAGTACTTC. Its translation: CASSQDYRRGQETQYF.

The CDR3 DNA reads as TGTGCCAGCAGTCCTAGCGGGAGGGTAGATACGCAGTATTTT. This translates into CASSPSGRVDTQYF. The chain is built from TRBV27 and TRBJ2-3; TRBD2 matches at 12 bases. Looked up from germline, CDR1 is MNHEY and CDR2 is SMNVEV (reference sequence). The trim removed 5 bases at V and 5 bases at J, leaving 2 bases unmatched. The CDR3 spans 14 residues.

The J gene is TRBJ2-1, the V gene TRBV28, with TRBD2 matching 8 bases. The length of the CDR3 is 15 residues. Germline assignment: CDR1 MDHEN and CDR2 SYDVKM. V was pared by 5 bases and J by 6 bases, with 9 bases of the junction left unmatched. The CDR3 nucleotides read TGTGCCAGCAGTCAATCCTCGGGGGGGCGCAATGAGCAGTTCTTC. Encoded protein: CASSQSSGGRNEQFF. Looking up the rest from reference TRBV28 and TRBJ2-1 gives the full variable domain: DVKVTQSSRYLVKRTGEKVFLECVQDMDHENMFWYRQDPGLGLRLIYFSYDVKMKEKGDIPEGYSVSREKKERFSLILESASTNQTSMYLCASSQSSGGRNEQFFGPGTRLTVL.

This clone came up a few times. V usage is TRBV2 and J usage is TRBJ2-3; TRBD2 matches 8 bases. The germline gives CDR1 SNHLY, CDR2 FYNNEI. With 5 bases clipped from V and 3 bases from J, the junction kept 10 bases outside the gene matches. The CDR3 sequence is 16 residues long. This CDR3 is CASSPGLGGGTDTQYF. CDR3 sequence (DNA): TGTGCCAGCAGTCCGGGACTAGGGGGTGGGACAGATACGCAGTATTTT.

This CDR3 is CASSVTTGGEAFF. The CDR3 region has the DNA TGTGCCAGCAGTGTAACGACAGGGGGCGAAGCTTTCTTT. The genes are TRBV28 and TRBJ1-1; TRBD1 matches at 10 bases. From germline, CDR1 is MDHEN and CDR2 SYDVKM. The CDR3 is made up of 13 amino acids. With 5 bases clipped from V and 8 bases from J, the junction kept 5 bases outside the gene matches.

The CDR3 sequence is CASSQVVGDLAGTGELFF. Written as DNA, the CDR3 is TGCGCCAGCAGCCAAGTGGTCGGAGATCTCGCTGGCACCGGGGAGCTGTTTTTT. The chain combines TRBV4-1 with TRBJ2-2; D is unclear. The germline CDR1 and CDR2 sequences are MGHRA and YSYEKL. V was trimmed by 1 base and J by 4 bases, leaving 19 bases between them. This CDR3 has 18 residues.

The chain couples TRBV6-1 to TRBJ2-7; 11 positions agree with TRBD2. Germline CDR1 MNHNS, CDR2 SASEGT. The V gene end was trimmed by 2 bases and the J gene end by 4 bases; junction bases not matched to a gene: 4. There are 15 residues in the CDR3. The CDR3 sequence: CASSEWSSGRYEQYF. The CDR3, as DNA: TGTGCCAGCAGTGAATGGTCTAGCGGGAGGTACGAGCAGTACTTC.